This T cell receptor (beta chain) originates from a study of CD4 T cells in lung cancer (dated by TCRdb to between 2018 and 2021). Background for the entire study: The study screened blood T cells of NSCLC patients for responses to candidate mutation-encoded neoepitopes and isolated neoantigen-specific CD4+ T-cell clones and TCRs. The resected patients had lung adenocarcinoma or squamous cell carcinoma, were aged 60 to 69 at blood donation, and mostly were former smokers. Before blood donation, treatments including platinum chemotherapy had been received by the patients, and nivolumab or pembrolizumab had been received by some of the patients. The frequency of neoantigen-specific clonotypes in tumor resections, non-adjacent lung and cultured T-cell products was tracked by TCRB deep sequencing. Broader findings and caveats from the paper: Because IFNgamma-sorted cells included nonspecific IFNgamma producers of unknown purity, the expanded lines ranged from monoclonal to oligoclonal. Some blood-derived responses might reflect in vitro priming of naive T cells or cross-reactivity rather than memory responses to the cancer.

PBMCs were stimulated for approximately 13 days with mutant 27-mer peptides plus IL21, IL7, IL15 and IL2 and were then restimulated with peptide-pulsed autologous B cells. After restimulation with peptide-pulsed B cells, live IFNgamma-secreting T cells were sorted by cytokine capture on a FACS Aria2. At limiting dilution of roughly 3 or 9 cells per well, the sorted cells were expanded for roughly 14 to 23 days with irradiated allogeneic PBMCs, phytohemagglutinin and IL2. Peripheral blood samples or leukapheresis products were obtained from the patients. Antigen specificity of expanded lines was screened by IFNgamma ELISA against autologous B cells pulsed with mutant peptides. Libraries were made using the immunoSEQ multiplex PCR assay. DNA was isolated using Qiagen DNeasy or QIAamp micro DNA kits, and TCRB was sequenced using the Adaptive Biotechnology human TCRB sequencing kit. Sequencing of TCRB libraries was performed on an Illumina MiSeq. From the authors' description of their analysis: TCRB sequence data were analyzed using the kit provider's software, and tumor enrichment of clonotype templates was assessed with Fisher's exact test. TCRdb stores this immuneACCESS table with in-frame sequences only. Part of the clones is absent; in the studies checked, under half of the shortfall reflects unresolved V genes, and no reason is known for the rest. V and J calls and clone size come straight from that table; D and trimming were deduced from the DNA. The sample table holds about 150 clones, of which less than 90% were seen once. The ten largest clones add up to over 4.5% of the sample.

CDR1 and CDR2 were assigned from the germline V gene (reference sequence) as SEHNR and FQNEAQ. Unmatched junction bases come to 7, with V trimmed by 6 bases and J by 2 bases. Measured from the cysteine to the phenylalanine, the CDR3 is 16 residues long. Kept here is only the CDR3 DNA, which spans 48 bases and is read in frame from base 1. A word on this clone: Its target antigen remains unknown. Per-base quality was not reported, and no clone a single base away is much larger than it.

The rearrangement combines TRBV7-9 with TRBJ1-4; 9 bases in the junction line up with TRBD1. Input material: a CD4+ T cell line or clone grown in culture. This TCR came from a woman aged 60-70 years with non-small cell lung cancer. Some clones in this sample may be carry-over from other donors' samples. DNA sequence: TGTGCCAGCAGGCAAGGGACAGGGCCTACTAATGAAAAACTGTTTTTT. The encoded protein is CASRQGTGPTNEKLFF.